The TCR beta chain described here comes from a study of cytomegalovirus exposure and HLA in healthy donors. The study, taken as a whole, reports: A further, later analysis showed that HLA-associated TCR beta chains (compared with equally common others) were more clonally expanded. One cluster of highly shared sequence variants probably arose as a sequencing artifact. Exclusion applied to some V segments, including TRBV6-2 and TRBV6-3, as they were indistinguishable. HLA alleles were associated with around 17,000 TCR beta sequences in a later analysis at 0.05 false discovery rate.

Comment on this clone: Its matching antigen is unknown.

Germline lookup yields CDR1 SGHVS and CDR2 FNYEAQ. V lost 2 bases, J lost 2 bases, and 9 bases lay in between. The CDR3 sequence is 14 residues long. The PCR employed 60 Vbeta primers together with 13 Jbeta primers. Assay: immunoSEQ multiplex PCR; the TCRdb copy retains only in-frame clones and omits some. The sample lists about 150,000 clones, roughly three quarters occurring once. Sequences were obtained from PBMCs. The V call is TRBV7-6, the J call TRBJ1-1; maybe TRBD1 (6 bases). The sequence was obtained from a human donor in good health. CDR3 in DNA: TGTGCCAGCAGCTTAACGGACAGCAACACTGAAGCTTTCTTT. This encodes CASSLTDSNTEAFF.